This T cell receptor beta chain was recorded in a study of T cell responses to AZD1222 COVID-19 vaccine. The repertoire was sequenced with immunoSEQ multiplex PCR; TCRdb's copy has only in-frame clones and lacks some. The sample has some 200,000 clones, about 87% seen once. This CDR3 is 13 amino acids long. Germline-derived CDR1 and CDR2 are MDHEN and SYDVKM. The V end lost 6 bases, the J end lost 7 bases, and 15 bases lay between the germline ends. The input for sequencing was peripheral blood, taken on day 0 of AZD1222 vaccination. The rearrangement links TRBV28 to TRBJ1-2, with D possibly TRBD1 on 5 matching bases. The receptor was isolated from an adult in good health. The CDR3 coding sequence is TGTGCCAGCAGGGAGGGGTTGAGAGTTGGCTACACCTTC. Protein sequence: CASREGLRVGYTF.